The entry that follows covers one TCR beta chain sequence. The germline V and J ends were trimmed by 4 bases and 4 bases, with 16 bases remaining between them. Germline lookup yields CDR1 SQVTM and CDR2 ANQGSEA. This CDR3 spans 15 amino acids. A TCRbeta library incorporating unique molecular identifiers was prepared. TCRdb analysed the PCR reads with MiXCR anew, one entry per CDR3 protein. Among about 600,000 distinct CDR3 sequences listed, roughly a tenth were seen once. This sample stems from a study of T-cell reconstitution after alpha-beta-depleted transplantation in children. The sequencing used PBMCs from the stem cell graft donor, collected from the stem cell graft. The gene calls are TRBV29-1 and TRBJ2-2, with D tentatively TRBD1 (6 bases). The origin of this receptor is a human donor who donated a stem cell graft to a child with acute myeloid leukemia. The DNA of the CDR3 is TGCAGCGTTGGGATGGGGGCGTCGGGCACCGGGGAGCTGTTTTTT. Its translation is CSVGMGASGTGELFF.